Detailed here is one TCR beta chain. No antigen is known for it. This sample is drawn from a study of OX40 agonist ivuxolimab in advanced cancers. Study-wide background: Each dose-escalation patient presented with hepatocellular carcinoma, melanoma, renal cell or head and neck cancer.

The assay was immunoSEQ multiplex PCR, and TCRdb's table has in-frame clones only and misses some. Of 60,000 to 100,000 clones in the sample, around 86% are singletons; the top ten hold approximately 0.5%. The CDR3 runs to 15 residues. V was shortened by 5 bases and J by 0 bases, with 11 bases between the two germline ends. Germline V lookup: CDR1 MNHEY, CDR2 SVGAGI. General observations from the study: CD8+ T cells averaged more expanded clones than CD4+.

The chain is built from TRBV6-5 and TRBJ1-3; D remains unclear. The receptor's source is an adult with an advanced solid tumor such as melanoma, head and neck, liver or kidney cancer. The sample was CD4+ or CD8+ T cells sorted from blood, taken in a trial of the OX40 agonist ivuxolimab. The CDR3: CASSLGPTSGNTIYF. The CDR3 DNA sequence: TGTGCCAGCAGTCTCGGGCCGACCTCTGGAAACACCATATATTTT.